These T cell receptor beta chains were read from a single sample in a study of T cells in Graves' hyperthyroidism and ophthalmopathy. TCRdb redid the calling of the multiplex PCR reads with MiXCR, one entry per CDR3 protein. The repertoire holds 450,000 to 650,000 distinct CDR3 sequences, with 17% as singletons. The sequencing input was blood. The receptors originated from a woman under 30 with Graves' ophthalmopathy. The conserved cysteine and the conserved F or W are not part of the CDR3 here.

CDR3 length,J gene,V gene,CDR3 protein
13,TRBJ1-2,TRBV27,ASSPGTDYNYGYT
15,TRBJ2-4,TRBV10-3,AISVRHRGWTKNIQY
12,TRBJ2-2,TRBV6-1,ASRQGRNTGELF
13,TRBJ2-5,TRBV20-1,SARDALGGGETQY
14,TRBJ2-5,TRBV5-1,ASSFQPGHRRETQY
13,TRBJ2-3,TRBV7-8,ASFRLAGDTDTQY
11,TRBJ2-7,TRBV20-1,SAIKRSSYEQY
15,TRBJ1-2,TRBV20-1,SARVALGGTGNRGYT
14,TRBJ2-1,TRBV5-1,ASSNSLAGDYNEQF
13,TRBJ2-7,TRBV13,ASSLGSGGPYEQY
9,TRBJ2-1,TRBV6-1,ATYFGNEQF
13,TRBJ2-1,TRBV6-2/TRBV6-3,ASSYSTSGIHEQF
12,TRBJ1-1,TRBV7-2,ASSSTQMNTEAF
14,TRBJ2-5,TRBV24-1,ATSDTTQGVGETQY
12,TRBJ1-2,TRBV9,ASSVDQGSGGYT
8,TRBJ1-2,TRBV30,AQRNYGYT
13,TRBJ1-1,TRBV7-9,ASSPVHSPNTEAF
18,TRBJ1-3,TRBV20-1,SARARRDTGSVSSGNTIY
15,TRBJ1-1,TRBV6-6,ASSYSPFQVRNTEAF
13,TRBJ1-2,TRBV6-2/TRBV6-3,ASRTTSGQGRGYT
13,TRBJ1-1,TRBV12-3/TRBV12-4,ASSTYGELHTEAF
13,TRBJ2-5,TRBV2,ASTLVAGGRETQY
11,TRBJ1-2,TRBV28,ASSAGRNYGYT
14,TRBJ1-2,TRBV7-9,ASSSTLGQGEDGYT
17,TRBJ2-3,TRBV2,ASSVTPSGDRVYTDTQY
18,TRBJ2-2,TRBV14,ASSQEGTGGARKVTGELF
13,TRBJ1-2,TRBV6-2/TRBV6-3,ASSPLGQGNYGYT
13,TRBJ2-1,TRBV20-1,SARDGLVSYNEQF